This TCR beta chain was captured by sequencing in a study of shared clonotypes between healthy human individuals. Sequenced by immunoSEQ multiplex PCR; TCRdb stores in-frame clones only, minus some. The sample has millions of clones; about 92% are singletons. The germline V gene has CDR1 GTSNPN and CDR2 SVGIG (reference sequence). The CDR3 runs 14 residues. Study-wide results and limits: With a few donors compared, 4.5% to 6.5% of naive CD4 clonotypes were shared.

Comments on this clone: The antigen remains unidentified.

The origin of this receptor is a man between 18 and 35 years old in good health. Some clones in this sample may be carry-over from other donors' samples. This chain links TRBV30 with TRBJ2-5; D might be TRBD1 (7 bases). The assigned J gene may be wrong: the sequence end matches TRBJ2-7 better. The specimen sequenced was naive CD4+ T cells from PBMCs. Noted subset: CD45RA+ positively selected. The CDR3 here is CAWRRRGVSSEQYF. Here the CDR3 DNA reads TGTGCCTGGAGGCGCAGGGGGGTCTCTTCCGAGCAGTACTTC.